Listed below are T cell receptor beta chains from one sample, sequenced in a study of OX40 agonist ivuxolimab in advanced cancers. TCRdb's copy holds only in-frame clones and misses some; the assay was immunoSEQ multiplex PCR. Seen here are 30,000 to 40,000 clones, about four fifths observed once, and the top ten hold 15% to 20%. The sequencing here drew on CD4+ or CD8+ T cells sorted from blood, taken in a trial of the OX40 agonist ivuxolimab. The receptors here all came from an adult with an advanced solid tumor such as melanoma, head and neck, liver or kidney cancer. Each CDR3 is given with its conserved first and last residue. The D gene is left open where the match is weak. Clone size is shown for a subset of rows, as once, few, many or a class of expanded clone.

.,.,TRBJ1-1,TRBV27,CASMPRPGRGKNTEAFF,TGTGCCAGCATGCCGCGCCCAGGGAGAGGGAAAAACACTGAAGCTTTCTTT
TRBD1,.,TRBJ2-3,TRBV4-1,CASSQTGVDADTQYF,TGCGCCAGCAGCCAAACAGGGGTAGACGCAGATACGCAGTATTTT
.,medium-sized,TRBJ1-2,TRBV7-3,CASSSSRTAFYGYTF,TGTGCCAGCAGCTCTAGCCGGACAGCTTTCTATGGCTACACCTTC
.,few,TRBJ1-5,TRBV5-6,CASSAGRQPQHF,TGTGCCAGCAGCGCGGGGCGGCAGCCCCAGCATTTT
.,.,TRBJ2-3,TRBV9,CASSASGTSTDTQYF,TGTGCCAGCAGCGCCTCCGGGACAAGCACAGATACGCAGTATTTT
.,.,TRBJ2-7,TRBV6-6,CASSYGNYEQYF,TGTGCCAGCAGTTACGGGAACTACGAGCAGTACTTC
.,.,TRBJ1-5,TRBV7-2,CASSLLDGSNQPQHF,TGTGCCAGCAGCTTACTGGACGGTAGCAATCAGCCCCAGCATTTT
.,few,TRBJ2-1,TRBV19,CASSIGISKQFF,TGTGCCAGTAGTATCGGGATCTCGAAACAGTTCTTC
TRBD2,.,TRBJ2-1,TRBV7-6,CASSLRGLAGYNEQFF,TGTGCCAGCAGCTTAAGGGGACTAGCGGGTTACAATGAGCAGTTCTTC
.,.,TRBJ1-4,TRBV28,CASSSRGGDSEKLFF,TGTGCCAGCAGTTCGAGAGGGGGGGATTCCGAAAAACTGTTTTTT
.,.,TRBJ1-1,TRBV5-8,CASSLGGGNTEAFF,TGTGCCAGCAGCTTGGGGGGGGGTAACACTGAAGCTTTCTTT
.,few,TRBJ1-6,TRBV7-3,CASSLIGGRNSPLHF,TGTGCCAGCAGCTTAATAGGGGGGCGGAATTCACCCCTCCACTTT
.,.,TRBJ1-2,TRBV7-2,CASSLGGKSGYTF,TGTGCCAGCAGCTTAGGAGGGAAATCGGGCTACACCTTC
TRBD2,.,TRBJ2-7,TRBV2,CASTKTSGAALEQYF,TGTGCCAGCACCAAGACTAGCGGGGCGGCCTTGGAGCAGTACTTC
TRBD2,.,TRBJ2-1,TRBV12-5,CASGLGLAPNEQFF,TGTGCTAGTGGCCTTGGACTAGCGCCCAATGAGCAGTTCTTC
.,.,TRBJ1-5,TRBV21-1,CASSRGGGGTDSNQPQHF,TGTGCCAGCAGCAGAGGTGGGGGGGGAACCGATAGCAATCAGCCCCAGCATTTT
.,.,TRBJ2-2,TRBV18,CASSQQDTGELFF,TGTGCCAGCTCTCAACAGGACACCGGGGAGCTGTTTTTT
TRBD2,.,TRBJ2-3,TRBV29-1,CSALQRGAPDTQYF,TGCAGCGCCCTCCAGCGGGGGGCCCCAGATACGCAGTATTTT
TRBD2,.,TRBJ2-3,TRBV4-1,CASSQGVLAGGPQDTQYF,TGCGCCAGCAGCCAAGGGGTACTAGCGGGGGGACCCCAGGATACGCAGTATTTT
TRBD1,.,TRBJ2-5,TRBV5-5,CASSFRTGHQETQYF,TGTGCCAGCAGCTTTAGGACAGGGCACCAAGAGACCCAGTACTTC
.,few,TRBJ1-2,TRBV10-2,CASADPNYGYTF,TGCGCCAGCGCGGACCCTAACTATGGCTACACCTTC
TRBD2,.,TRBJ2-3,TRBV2,CASSEVGAGSTDTQYF,TGTGCCAGCAGTGAAGTGGGAGCGGGGAGCACAGATACGCAGTATTTT
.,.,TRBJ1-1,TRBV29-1,CSVDQYTEAFF,TGCAGCGTTGACCAGTACACTGAAGCTTTCTTT
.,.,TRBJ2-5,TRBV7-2,CASSQGETQYF,TGTGCCAGCAGCCAGGGAGAGACCCAGTACTTC
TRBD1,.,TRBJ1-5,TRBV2,CASSLQGEGQPQHF,TGTGCCAGCAGTCTTCAGGGGGAGGGTCAGCCCCAGCATTTT
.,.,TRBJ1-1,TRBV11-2,CASSPGRGGRQNTEAFF,TGTGCCAGCAGCCCGGGCCGGGGAGGTCGGCAGAACACTGAAGCTTTCTTT
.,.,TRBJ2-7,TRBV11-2,CASSLSGHSYEQYF,TGTGCCAGCAGCTTATCGGGCCACTCCTACGAGCAGTACTTC
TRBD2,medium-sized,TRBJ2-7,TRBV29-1,CSVVGTSGTEQYF,TGCAGCGTTGTGGGGACTAGCGGGACCGAGCAGTACTTC
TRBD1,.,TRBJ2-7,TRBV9,CASSADPTGASYEQYF,TGTGCCAGCAGCGCCGACCCGACAGGGGCTAGCTACGAGCAGTACTTC
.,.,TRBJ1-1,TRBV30,CARRVRANTEAFF,TGTGCTCGGAGGGTCAGGGCGAACACTGAAGCTTTCTTT
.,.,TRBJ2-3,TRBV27,CASKGARRFGADTQYF,TGTGCCAGCAAGGGCGCCAGGCGCTTTGGGGCAGATACGCAGTATTTT
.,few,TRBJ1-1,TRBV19,CASLPPGAAEAFF,TGTGCCAGCCTCCCCCCCGGAGCCGCTGAAGCTTTCTTT
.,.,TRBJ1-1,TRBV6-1,CASSETRNTEAFF,TGTGCCAGCAGTGAAACCAGGAACACTGAAGCTTTCTTT
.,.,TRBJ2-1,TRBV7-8,CASSFRGSYNEQFF,TGTGCCAGCAGCTTTAGAGGGTCTTACAATGAGCAGTTCTTC
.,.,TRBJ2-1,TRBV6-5,CASSQRGHRNEQFF,TGTGCCAGCAGTCAGAGGGGACATCGCAATGAGCAGTTCTTC
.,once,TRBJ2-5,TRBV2,CASTSGEIQETQYF,TGTGCCAGCACCTCGGGGGAAATCCAAGAGACCCAGTACTTC
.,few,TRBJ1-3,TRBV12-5,CASGLVQVRSGNTIYF,TGTGCTAGTGGTTTGGTACAAGTCCGCTCTGGAAACACCATATATTTT
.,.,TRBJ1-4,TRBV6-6,CASSYSTGVEKLFF,TGTGCCAGCAGTTACTCGACGGGTGTTGAAAAACTGTTTTTT
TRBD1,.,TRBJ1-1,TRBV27,CASSYTIIRDRSTRGEAFF,TGTGCCAGCAGTTACACTATCATCCGGGACAGGTCCACCCGGGGTGAAGCTTTCTTT
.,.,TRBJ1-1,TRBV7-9,CASSLTGFMNTEAFF,TGTGCCAGCAGCTTAACCGGGTTTATGAACACTGAAGCTTTCTTT
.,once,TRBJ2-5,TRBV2,CASSERETQYF,TGTGCCAGCAGTGAAAGGGAGACCCAGTACTTC
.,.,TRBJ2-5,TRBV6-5,CASSPARAGQETQYF,TGTGCCAGCAGCCCCGCCAGGGCAGGCCAAGAGACCCAGTACTTC
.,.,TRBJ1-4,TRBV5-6,CASSSRGQWGLGLLFF,TGTGCCAGCAGCTCAAGAGGACAGTGGGGTCTTGGTCTCTTGTTTTTT
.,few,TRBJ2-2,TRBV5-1,CASSLGTYTGELFF,TGCGCCAGCAGCTTGGGGACGTACACCGGGGAGCTGTTTTTT
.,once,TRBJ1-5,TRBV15,CATSRGSGQPQHF,TGTGCCACCAGCAGAGGATCCGGGCAGCCCCAGCATTTT
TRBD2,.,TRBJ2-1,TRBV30,CAWSVGTSPNNEQFF,TGTGCCTGGAGCGTCGGGACTAGCCCCAACAATGAGCAGTTCTTC
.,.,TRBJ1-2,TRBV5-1,CASSLVGVPEAGYTF,TGCGCCAGCAGCTTGGTTGGGGTTCCAGAGGCTGGCTACACCTTC
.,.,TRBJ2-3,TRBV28,CASSYGGTDTQYF,TGTGCCAGCAGTTACGGGGGCACAGATACGCAGTATTTT
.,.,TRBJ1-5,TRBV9,CASSVSANSNQPQHF,TGTGCCAGCAGCGTATCCGCGAATAGCAATCAGCCCCAGCATTTT
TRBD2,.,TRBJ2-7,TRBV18,CASSPGGAGAGYEQYF,TGTGCCAGCTCACCGGGGGGTGCGGGAGCGGGATACGAGCAGTACTTC
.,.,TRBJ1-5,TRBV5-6,CASSLGGYSNQPQHF,TGTGCCAGCAGCTTGGGGGGATATAGCAATCAGCCCCAGCATTTT
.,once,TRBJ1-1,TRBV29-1,CSVELQANTEAFF,TGCAGCGTTGAACTACAGGCAAACACTGAAGCTTTCTTT
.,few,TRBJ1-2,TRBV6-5,CASSYSNSAYGYTF,TGTGCCAGCAGTTACTCGAATTCGGCATATGGCTACACCTTC
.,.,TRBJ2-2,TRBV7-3,CASSFSRSSNTGELFF,TGTGCCAGCAGCTTCTCTCGCAGTTCAAACACCGGGGAGCTGTTTTTT